This is a list of T cell receptor beta chains from one sample in a study of blood T cells in healthy people across ages. In TCRdb, the 5' RACE reads were re-called with MiXCR into one record per CDR3 protein. Among some 780,000 distinct CDR3 sequences listed, around three fifths were seen once. Sequences were obtained from blood. The receptors stem from a man aged 35 to 55 in good health. Both conserved end residues are part of each CDR3. The D gene is left open where the match is weak. Size is omitted from some rows. Given values are once, few, many or a class for expanded clones.

J gene: TRBJ2-7
clone size: few
V gene: TRBV6-5
D gene: .
CDR3 protein: CASSYSGPRAYEQYF
CDR3 DNA: TGTGCCAGCAGTTACTCCGGGCCAAGGGCCTACGAGCAGTACTTC

J gene: TRBJ1-1
clone size: few
V gene: TRBV5-1
D gene: .
CDR3 protein: CASSTGGGGTEAFF
CDR3 DNA: TGCGCCAGCAGCACCGGGGGGGGAGGCACTGAAGCTTTCTTT

J gene: TRBJ2-5
clone size: .
V gene: TRBV20-1
D gene: TRBD1
CDR3 protein: CRADRGNVGGQETQYF
CDR3 DNA: TGCAGGGCGGACAGGGGCAATGTGGGTGGACAAGAGACCCAGTACTTC

J gene: TRBJ1-5
clone size: .
V gene: TRBV27
D gene: TRBD1
CDR3 protein: CASSLSRTGIQPQHF
CDR3 DNA: TGTGCCAGCAGTTTATCCCGGACAGGCATACAGCCCCAGCATTTT

J gene: TRBJ2-7
clone size: .
V gene: TRBV20-1
D gene: .
CDR3 protein: CSARRDTGTYEQYF
CDR3 DNA: TGCAGTGCTAGGAGGGACACTGGAACCTACGAGCAGTACTTC

J gene: TRBJ2-3
clone size: .
V gene: TRBV4-2
D gene: TRBD2
CDR3 protein: CASSQDLGASGSSADTQYF
CDR3 DNA: TGTGCCAGCAGCCAAGATCTCGGGGCTAGCGGGAGTTCCGCAGATACGCAGTATTTT

J gene: TRBJ2-5
clone size: .
V gene: TRBV7-2
D gene: TRBD2
CDR3 protein: CASSRGLAGAIEEQYF
CDR3 DNA: TGTGCCAGCAGCAGAGGACTAGCGGGTGCTATTGAGGAGCAGTACTTC

J gene: TRBJ2-3
clone size: few
V gene: TRBV29-1
D gene: TRBD1
CDR3 protein: CSVVTGGKVDTQYF
CDR3 DNA: TGCAGCGTTGTCACAGGGGGTAAGGTGGATACGCAGTATTTT

J gene: TRBJ1-4
clone size: few
V gene: TRBV7-9
D gene: .
CDR3 protein: CASSPTEPTNEKLFF
CDR3 DNA: TGTGCCAGCAGCCCTACAGAACCAACTAATGAAAAACTGTTTTTT

J gene: TRBJ2-1
clone size: .
V gene: TRBV30
D gene: TRBD1
CDR3 protein: CAWSGGQGYNEQFF
CDR3 DNA: TGTGCCTGGAGTGGGGGACAGGGATACAATGAGCAGTTCTTC

J gene: TRBJ2-1
clone size: .
V gene: TRBV12-3/TRBV12-4
D gene: TRBD2
CDR3 protein: CAIRQLAGGQGEQFF
CDR3 DNA: TGTGCCATCAGACAACTAGCGGGGGGGCAGGGAGAGCAGTTCTTC

J gene: TRBJ1-4
clone size: few
V gene: TRBV4-3
D gene: TRBD1
CDR3 protein: CASSQDGGGDRATLFF
CDR3 DNA: TGCGCCAGCAGCCAAGATGGAGGAGGGGACAGGGCCACGCTGTTTTTT

J gene: TRBJ2-7
clone size: .
V gene: TRBV29-1
D gene: .
CDR3 protein: CSVGPGGEYEQYF
CDR3 DNA: TGCAGCGTTGGGCCGGGCGGGGAATACGAGCAGTACTTC

J gene: TRBJ2-7
clone size: .
V gene: TRBV5-6
D gene: .
CDR3 protein: CASSLMASHSYEQYF
CDR3 DNA: TGTGCCAGCAGCTTGATGGCCAGCCACTCCTACGAGCAGTACTTC

J gene: TRBJ2-5
clone size: .
V gene: TRBV7-2
D gene: TRBD2
CDR3 protein: CASSPGRSGRYNEQYF
CDR3 DNA: TGTGCCAGCAGCCCGGGGCGTAGCGGGAGGTACAATGAGCAGTACTTC

J gene: TRBJ2-4
clone size: .
V gene: TRBV6-5
D gene: .
CDR3 protein: CASSYGKGNIQYF
CDR3 DNA: TGTGCCAGCAGTTACGGAAAGGGAAACATTCAGTACTTC

J gene: TRBJ2-1
clone size: .
V gene: TRBV12-3/TRBV12-4
D gene: TRBD1
CDR3 protein: CASSSWGQGGDEQFF
CDR3 DNA: TGTGCCAGCAGTTCTTGGGGACAGGGTGGGGATGAGCAGTTCTTC

J gene: TRBJ2-3
clone size: .
V gene: TRBV18
D gene: TRBD2
CDR3 protein: CASSPLAAGGAADTQYF
CDR3 DNA: TGTGCCAGCTCACCTCTCGCGGCCGGGGGGGCCGCAGATACGCAGTATTTT

J gene: TRBJ2-3
clone size: .
V gene: TRBV7-9
D gene: TRBD2
CDR3 protein: CASSSGGSGRIGGTDTQYF
CDR3 DNA: TGTGCCAGCAGTTCCGGGGGTAGCGGGAGGATCGGCGGCACAGATACGCAGTATTTT

J gene: TRBJ1-2
clone size: few
V gene: TRBV29-1
D gene: .
CDR3 protein: CSVEDGYTF
CDR3 DNA: TGCAGCGTTGAGGATGGCTACACCTTC